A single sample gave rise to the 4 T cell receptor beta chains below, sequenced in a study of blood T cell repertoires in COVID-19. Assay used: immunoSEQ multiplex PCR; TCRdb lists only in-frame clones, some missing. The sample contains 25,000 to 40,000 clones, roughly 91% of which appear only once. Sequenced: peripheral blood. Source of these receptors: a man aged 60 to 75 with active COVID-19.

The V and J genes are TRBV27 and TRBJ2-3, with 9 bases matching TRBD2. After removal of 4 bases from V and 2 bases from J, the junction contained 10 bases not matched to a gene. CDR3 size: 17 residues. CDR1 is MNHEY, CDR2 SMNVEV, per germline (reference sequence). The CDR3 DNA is TGTGCCAGCAGTTACTCATCTAGCGGGGCGGCCACAGATACGCAGTATTTT. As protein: CASSYSSSGAATDTQYF.

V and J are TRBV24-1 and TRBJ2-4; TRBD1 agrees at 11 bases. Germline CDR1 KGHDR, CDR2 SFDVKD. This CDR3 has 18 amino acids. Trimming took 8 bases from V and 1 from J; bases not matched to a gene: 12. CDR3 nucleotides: TGTGCCACCACCCCCGGGACAGGGGGGGGTTTGGCCAAAAACATTCAGTACTTC. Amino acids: CATTPGTGGGLAKNIQYF.

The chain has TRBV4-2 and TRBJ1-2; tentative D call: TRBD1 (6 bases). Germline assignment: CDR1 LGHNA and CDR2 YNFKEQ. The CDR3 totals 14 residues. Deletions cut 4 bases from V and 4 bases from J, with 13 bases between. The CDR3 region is CASSPSGQFYGYTF. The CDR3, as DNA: TGTGCCAGCAGCCCCTCCGGACAGTTCTATGGCTACACCTTC.

CDR3 in amino acids: CASSTTSGSSNEQFF. The CDR3 DNA is TGTGCCAGCAGCACGACTAGCGGGAGCTCCAATGAGCAGTTCTTC. V is TRBV3-1 (or the pseudogene TRBV3-2) and J is TRBJ2-1; 12 bases agree with TRBD2. V shed 5 bases and J 6 bases; nucleotides not matched to a gene: 5. Per germline, CDR1 LGHDT and CDR2 YNNKEL (reference sequence). This CDR3 contains 15 residues.